This T cell receptor beta chain was documented in a study of T-cell reconstitution after alpha-beta-depleted transplantation in children (dated by TCRdb to the mid-2010s). With regard to the full study: Using TCR repertoire profiling, the study quantitatively followed how T-cell immune reconstitution unfolded in children after TCRalphabeta/CD19-depleted allogeneic hematopoietic cell transplantation. Beyond this particular receptor, the publication reports: About two months after transplant, the apparently early recovery of alphabetaT-cell counts reportedly depended on just several hundred clones that had expanded rapidly and came from non-depleted graft cells. In some patients, the high TCRbeta diversity seen at day 60 was put down to recipient T cells and intrathymic progenitors that had survived conditioning. Over subsequent months, a decline in hyperexpanded clone frequencies was noted, and after one year, T-cell counts and TCRbeta diversity were mostly ascribed to newly produced T cells.

According to the study, the label for this sample's treatment or condition signals: allogeneic hematopoietic cell transplantation with graft depleted of TCRalphabeta T cells and CD19 B cells. TCRalphabeta/CD19-depleted allogeneic hematopoietic cell grafts were given to the transplant recipients, all of whom were children. Preparation of the library involved PCR. Sequencing took place on an Illumina HiSeq 2500. To normalize quantification of the TCRbeta repertoire, the TCR libraries were built with molecular barcoding that relied on unique molecular identifiers. TCRdb ran its own pipeline on the public reads, namely fastp trimming at Q25 and MiXCR clone calling, and kept in-frame beta chains. Duplicate CDR3 protein sequences are folded into a single record with the most common DNA and genes. Here the sample has 250,000 or so distinct CDR3 sequences; 20% to 30% occur a single time. The top ten clones comprise 4% to 6% of the sample.

Reading from cysteine to phenylalanine, the CDR3 counts 15 amino acids. The entry retains the CDR3 DNA only, 45 bases that are in frame from base 1. Clipping removes 7 bases from V and 2 bases from J, with 10 as the unmatched junction base count. The germline V gene yields SGHRS for CDR1 and YFSETQ for CDR2. In this sample, this clonotype turned up a few times. Its antigen is currently not known. Per-nucleotide qualities are absent, and no much larger clonotype sits a single base away. Sequences were derived from PBMCs, mostly from graft donor cells, sampled 360 days after TCRalphabeta/CD19-depleted stem cell transplant. This TCR was sampled from a female patient aged 2 to 10 who had a stem cell transplant for congenital amegakaryocytic thrombocytopenia, so the T cells may come from the graft donor. This sequence uses TRBV5-1 and TRBJ2-3; TRBD2 matches 7 bases in the middle. The CDR3 protein is CASGPRGGDTDTQYF. The DNA is as follows: TGCGCCAGCGGCCCGCGCGGGGGAGACACAGATACGCAGTATTTT.